The present T cell receptor beta chain was sequenced within a study of OX40 agonist ivuxolimab in advanced cancers. The assay was immunoSEQ multiplex PCR, and TCRdb's table has in-frame clones only and misses some. The table lists roughly 100,000 clones, 70% to 90% of them singletons. This clone is a singleton in its sample. V was pared by 5 bases and J by 4 bases, with 2 bases of the junction left unmatched. The CDR3 is made up of 15 amino acids. CDR1 is MNHNS and CDR2 is SASEGT in the germline V gene. The chain carries TRBV6-1 and TRBJ2-5; 15 bases are shared with TRBD2. This receptor was obtained from an adult with an advanced solid tumor such as melanoma, head and neck, liver or kidney cancer. Sequencing was performed on CD4+ or CD8+ T cells sorted from blood, taken in a trial of the OX40 agonist ivuxolimab. DNA of the CDR3: TGTGCCAGCAGTTGGACTAGCGGGGGGGCAGAGACCCAGTACTTC. This codes for CASSWTSGGAETQYF.